The clone carrying this TCR beta chain was detected only a few times. What it binds is not known. This entry belongs to a study of T-cell memory formation after mild COVID-19. In TCRdb, the 5' RACE reads were re-called with MiXCR into one record per CDR3 protein. This sample has hundreds of thousands of distinct CDR3 sequences, with about 20% found just once. Study-wide findings and caveats: Contracting clones, day 15 to 85, had balanced CD4/CD8, and later expanders favored CD4+.

The CDR3 length is 18 residues. Germline-derived CDR1 and CDR2 are LGHDT and YNNKEL (reference sequence). V trimming: 0 bases; J trimming: 4 bases; junction bases outside the gene matches: 8. The sequence was obtained from an adult woman who had mild COVID-19 (a few samples of this study predate the infection). Cell type and time point are not known. This chain links TRBV3-1 with TRBJ2-2; 10 positions match TRBD2. The sample consisted of PBMCs or a T cell subset sorted from them (not recorded which). The CDR3 loop reads CASSQDLLAGRGTGELFF. CDR3 nucleotides: TGTGCCAGCAGCCAAGACCTACTAGCGGGGCGGGGCACCGGGGAGCTGTTTTTT.